The clone carrying this T cell receptor beta chain came up many times. Its cognate antigen is unknown. V lost 4 bases and J 1 base, leaving 15 bases between the germline ends. Germline lookup yields CDR1 MNHNS and CDR2 SASEGT. This CDR3 has 16 amino acids. The data belong to a study of blood T cells in healthy people across ages. Notes on the study in general: Older age went with lower TCR beta diversity per million T cells, in a roughly linear way. Total diversity from one million sequenced T cells was likely underestimated. The unknown donor CMV status may have confounded expanded clonotype changes.

A sample-barcoded 5' primer and a J-beta primer mix were used in a second PCR of about 6 to 11 cycles. TCRdb redid the calling of the 5' RACE reads with MiXCR, one entry per CDR3 protein. The data hold 630,000 or so distinct CDR3 sequences, with around 32% observed a single time. The clonotype was recovered from an elderly woman in good health. The J gene is TRBJ2-3, the V gene TRBV6-1; unclear D gene. Specimen: blood. The CDR3 region is CASSVGNAMGTDTQYF. The CDR3 DNA follows: TGTGCCAGCAGTGTCGGCAACGCTATGGGCACAGATACGCAGTATTTT.